The present T cell receptor (beta chain) was sequenced within a study of blood T cell repertoires in COVID-19 (dated by TCRdb to 2018 to 2021). In the study overall: ImmuneRACE Cohort 3 recovered participants were defined by two consecutive negative NP/OP PCR tests, healthcare professional clearance, or symptom resolution. Where available, HLA class I and class II types were taken from metadata supplied by the sample provider and were not determined by assay-based typing. Sample metadata almost always included a de-identified subject ID, COVID-19 status, age in years and sex. The material from the prospective study consisted of cDNA or gDNA derived from T cells, B-cell-depleted T cells, or PBMCs. The samples were drawn from the first 160 participants of the ongoing ImmuneRACE study and from 1,254 subjects provided by 6 global collaborators. The dataset comprised deeply sampled blood TCRbeta repertoires from subjects exposed to, actively infected with, or recovered from COVID-19. The repertoires were made available in a free public database intended to serve as a resource for research on the immune response to SARS-CoV-2. The collaborator samples originated in the United States, Italy and Spain and spanned the acute and convalescent phases of COVID-19. Study-level results and caveats: How much clinical and demographic metadata was included differed by source and by participant, and the metadata was provided uncurated.

Concerning this clone itself: Its antigen is currently not known. No much larger clone exists at a distance of one base, and base qualities are not known.

The immunoSEQ Assay, a bias-controlled multiplex PCR, was used to amplify TCRbeta CDR3 regions from genomic DNA. Processing in the source paper ran as follows. Nucleated cell counts per sample were estimated from amplification of reference gene primers within the assay. To quantify the absolute abundance of each unique TCRbeta CDR3 rearrangement, sequence reads were collapsed and filtered. Productive Simpson clonality was computed per sample as the square root of Simpson's diversity index over productive rearrangements. Drawn from immuneACCESS, this table holds only the in-frame rearrangements with V and J called that TCRdb kept. Clones are partly lost; checked studies trace under half to an unresolved V gene and leave the rest unexplained. That table is the source of V, J and clone size, and D and trimming were worked out from the DNA. Counted in this sample were 200,000 or so clones; over 75% of them appeared once. The top ten hold roughly 7.1% of the sample.

In the prospective study, participants were roughly 18 to 95 years old, resided in about two dozen geographic areas of the United States, and were enrolled through a virtual design. In the prospective study, participants were assigned to cohorts based on the clinical history participants reported in a screening survey and a study questionnaire. Mobile phlebotomists in the prospective study collected whole blood, serum and a nasopharyngeal or oropharyngeal swab from every participant. Participants in the prospective study had the option to provide additional blood draws and questionnaires over a 2-month period. Before DNA extraction, blood samples from the prospective study were shipped at room temperature or frozen. The clonotype comes from a man aged 25-45 years in a cohort exposed to, infected with or recovered from COVID-19 (not recorded which). Sequencing used PBMCs or T cells enriched from blood (not recorded which).

The CDR3 is CASSDRYGANVLTF. The bases are TGTGCCAGTAGCGACAGGTATGGGGCCAACGTCCTGACTTTC. Rearrangement joined TRBV19 to TRBJ2-6, and possibly TRBD1, on 6 matching bases. V gives up 6 bases and J gives up 3 bases, and the segment between their germline ends measures 9 bases. In the germline V gene (reference sequence), CDR1 corresponds to LNHDA and CDR2 to SQIVND. The cysteine opens and the phenylalanine closes a CDR3 of 14 amino acids. Solely the CDR3 DNA is kept, with 42 bases framed from the first base.